A selection of T cell receptor beta chains follows, all from one sample in a study of CD8 T cells in ankylosing spondylitis. MiXCR, applied by TCRdb to the 5' RACE reads, yields one record per CDR3 protein. The sample carries fewer than 750,000 distinct CDR3 sequences, around 19% recorded once. The sequenced material came from blood, either unsorted or a sorted T cell fraction (not recorded which). These receptors were taken from a male donor with ankylosing spondylitis. The CDR3 runs from the conserved cysteine through the conserved F or W. The D gene is left open where the match is weak. Not every row has a clone size; where given, it reads once, few, many or a size class.

few | TRBD1 | TRBJ2-1 | TRBV5-1 | CASSLAGTGGMGEQFF | TGCGCCAGCAGCTTGGCCGGGACAGGGGGCATGGGTGAGCAGTTCTTC
. | . | TRBJ2-4 | TRBV29-1 | CSVALDLTDIQYF | TGCAGCGTTGCCCTGGACCTCACGGACATTCAGTACTTC
few | . | TRBJ2-7 | TRBV5-5 | CASSFSPMAAYEQYF | TGTGCCAGCAGCTTCTCGCCGATGGCGGCCTACGAGCAGTACTTC
few | . | TRBJ2-7 | TRBV4-1 | CASSQGHLDSYEQYF | TGCGCCAGCAGCCAAGGACATCTCGACTCCTACGAGCAGTACTTC
. | . | TRBJ2-1 | TRBV27 | CASSLPINNEQFF | TGTGCCAGCAGTTTGCCGATAAATAATGAGCAGTTCTTC
few | . | TRBJ2-1 | TRBV5-1 | CASSLEGTRPGDEQFF | TGCGCCAGCAGCTTGGAAGGGACCAGACCCGGTGATGAGCAGTTCTTC
few | . | TRBJ2-3 | TRBV7-6 | CASSPAPPDTQYF | TGTGCCAGCAGCCCCGCCCCCCCAGATACGCAGTATTTT
few | . | TRBJ1-2 | TRBV10-2 | CASSGVSNYGYTF | TGCGCCAGCAGTGGGGTCAGTAACTATGGCTACACCTTC
. | . | TRBJ1-1 | TRBV2 | CASRIGSENTEAFF | TGTGCCAGCAGAATAGGCAGCGAAAACACTGAAGCTTTCTTT
. | . | TRBJ2-3 | TRBV4-2 | CASSQDRTGTTDTQYF | TGTGCCAGCAGCCAAGATCGAACAGGAACCACAGATACGCAGTATTTT
few | TRBD1 | TRBJ1-5 | TRBV6-5 | CASSNPPGGASNQPQHF | TGTGCCAGCAGTAACCCCCCAGGGGGGGCCAGCAATCAGCCCCAGCATTTT
. | TRBD2 | TRBJ2-3 | TRBV4-2 | CASSQAGLADTDTQYF | TGTGCCAGCAGCCAAGCGGGACTAGCGGACACAGATACGCAGTATTTT
few | TRBD2 | TRBJ2-7 | TRBV14 | CASRASGEYEQYF | TGTGCCAGCAGGGCTAGCGGGGAGTACGAGCAGTACTTC
few | TRBD2 | TRBJ2-3 | TRBV5-1 | CASTPGTSGKDTQYF | TGCGCCAGCACCCCCGGGACTAGCGGGAAAGATACGCAGTATTTT
few | TRBD1 | TRBJ2-5 | TRBV2 | CASSEEQGATQYF | TGTGCCAGCAGTGAAGAGCAGGGGGCGACCCAGTACTTC
. | . | TRBJ2-3 | TRBV18 | CASSPRVIGTDTQYF | TGTGCCAGCTCACCACGGGTAATCGGCACAGATACGCAGTATTTT
. | . | TRBJ2-1 | TRBV29-1 | CSVNGLLNDEQFF | TGCAGCGTTAATGGACTCCTGAACGATGAGCAGTTCTTC
. | . | TRBJ2-7 | TRBV20-1 | CSARWDEQYF | TGCAGTGCCAGGTGGGACGAGCAGTACTTC
once | . | TRBJ2-1 | TRBV7-9 | CASSLSGANNEQFF | TGTGCCAGCAGCTTAAGCGGAGCGAACAATGAGCAGTTCTTC
few | TRBD2 | TRBJ2-1 | TRBV3-1 | CASSRRSGGNGEQFF | TGTGCCAGCAGCCGACGTAGCGGGGGGAATGGTGAGCAGTTCTTC
. | . | TRBJ2-7 | TRBV5-6 | CASSFRVGVPYEQYF | TGTGCCAGCAGCTTTAGGGTAGGGGTGCCCTACGAGCAGTACTTC
few | . | TRBJ1-2 | TRBV5-1 | CASSFATGYGYTF | TGCGCCAGCAGCTTCGCGACAGGATATGGCTACACCTTC
. | . | TRBJ1-2 | TRBV5-1 | CASSLEWGADYGYTF | TGCGCCAGCAGCTTGGAGTGGGGCGCGGACTATGGCTACACCTTC
. | TRBD1 | TRBJ1-5 | TRBV12-3/TRBV12-4 | CASSSQGARHSNQPQHF | TGTGCCAGCAGCTCACAGGGGGCTCGACATAGCAATCAGCCCCAGCATTTT
. | TRBD2 | TRBJ2-1 | TRBV7-8 | CASTKIAGAWNEQFF | TGTGCCAGCACCAAAATAGCGGGAGCATGGAATGAGCAGTTCTTC
. | . | TRBJ2-3 | TRBV12-3/TRBV12-4 | CASSFILWDTQYF | TGTGCCAGCAGTTTTATTCTGTGGGATACGCAGTATTTT
. | TRBD2 | TRBJ2-1 | TRBV12-3/TRBV12-4 | CASSERTSGNGEQFF | TGTGCCAGCAGTGAGCGGACTAGCGGGAACGGTGAGCAGTTCTTC